Listed below are T cell receptor beta chains from one sample, sequenced in a study of regulatory T cells in long-lasting Graves disease. MiXCR, run by TCRdb on the multiplex PCR reads, gives a single entry per CDR3 protein. The sample holds about 300,000 distinct CDR3 sequences, approximately 20% seen once. The specimen comprised peripheral blood mononuclear cells (PBMCs), sampled when the disease was refractory, from a patient treated with antithyroid drugs. The receptors were gathered from a female donor with Graves disease. CDR3s include the opening cysteine and the closing phenylalanine or tryptophan. A D gene is named only where the DNA matches it firmly. Only part of the rows carry a size: once, few, many, or a class if the clone is expanded.

TRBJ1-6,TRBV28,-,-,TGTGCCAGCACCCCGGGGGCGGCCTATAATTCGCCCCTCCACTTT,CASTPGAAYNSPLHF
TRBJ2-7,TRBV28,many,-,TGTGCCAGCATACCCAACGGGGGATCTTCACTCTACGAGCAGTACTTC,CASIPNGGSSLYEQYF
TRBJ2-2,TRBV5-1,few,-,TGCGCCAGCAGCTTGGAGGGCGGGGAGCTGTTTTTT,CASSLEGGELFF
TRBJ1-4,TRBV4-1,-,TRBD1,TGCGCCAGCAGCCAGGCGGACAGGGATAATGAAAAACTGTTTTTT,CASSQADRDNEKLFF
TRBJ2-7,TRBV7-3,-,-,TGTGCCAGCAGCCCCGGAGGGGGCAGGGGAGACGAGCAGTACTTC,CASSPGGGRGDEQYF
TRBJ1-5,TRBV20-1,-,-,TGCAGTGCTCAGCCGGACAACCTTAGCAATCAGCCCCAGCATTTT,CSAQPDNLSNQPQHF
TRBJ1-3,TRBV28,-,-,TGTGCCAGCAGTTCCCCGACGGCTAAATCTGGAAACACCATATATTTT,CASSSPTAKSGNTIYF
TRBJ2-7,TRBV6-1,many,-,TGTGCCAGCAGCGGATGGGGCGGCTACGAGCAGTACTTC,CASSGWGGYEQYF
TRBJ1-5,TRBV12-3/TRBV12-4,many,-,TGTGCCAGCAGCCTAAAACAGGGTAATCAGCCCCAGCATTTT,CASSLKQGNQPQHF
TRBJ1-4,TRBV6-2/TRBV6-3,many,TRBD1,TGTGCCAGCAGTTACCAGGGACAGCCCTCGGGAGAAAAACTGTTTTTT,CASSYQGQPSGEKLFF
TRBJ1-5,TRBV30,many,-,TGTGCCTACTCCAGGGCAGACAATCAGCCCCAGCATTTT,CAYSRADNQPQHF
TRBJ2-3,TRBV12-3/TRBV12-4,-,TRBD2,TGTGCCAGCAGACAAGGCGGGAGGGCCGATACGCAGTATTTT,CASRQGGRADTQYF
TRBJ2-7,TRBV6-1,few,TRBD2,TGTGCCAGCAGTCCGGGACTTCGGGGAGCGGGAGAATACGAGCAGTACTTC,CASSPGLRGAGEYEQYF
TRBJ2-5,TRBV28,many,-,TGTGCCAGCAGCAAGGATTTGGAGACCCAGTACTTC,CASSKDLETQYF
TRBJ2-7,TRBV7-2,-,-,TGTGCCAGCAGCCCCGGGGCGGGGTACGAGCAGTACTTC,CASSPGAGYEQYF
TRBJ2-1,TRBV6-2/TRBV6-3,few,TRBD1,TGTGCCAGCAGTTGGACAAACAGGGGGCCGCAGTTCTTC,CASSWTNRGPQFF
TRBJ2-7,TRBV3-1,many,TRBD2,TGTGCCAGCAGCCAAGGCAGCGGGAGGTACGAGCAGTACTTC,CASSQGSGRYEQYF
TRBJ1-1,TRBV2,many,-,TGTGCCAGCAGTGAACTCGACAGGAGGTCTTTCTTT,CASSELDRRSFF
TRBJ1-6,TRBV12-3/TRBV12-4,few,-,TGTGCCAGCAGTTTGTCGGGGGATCTTCGATCACCCCTCCACTTT,CASSLSGDLRSPLHF
TRBJ2-1,TRBV20-1,-,-,TGCAGTGCTGGGACTCCTCCCAACAATGAGCAGTTCTTC,CSAGTPPNNEQFF
TRBJ2-5,TRBV20-1,many,-,TGCAGTGCTAGAGATTGGCTAGTAGAGACCCAGTACTTC,CSARDWLVETQYF
TRBJ1-5,TRBV28,many,TRBD1,TGTGCCAGCAGTGGAGCAGGGGGGTACAATCAGCCCCAGCATTTT,CASSGAGGYNQPQHF
TRBJ2-7,TRBV28,few,TRBD1,TGTGCCAGCGGCTTAGCTAGGACAGGGGGCGCCTCCTACGAGCAGTACTTC,CASGLARTGGASYEQYF
TRBJ2-1,TRBV5-4,-,-,TGTGCCAGCAGCCCCGCAGAAGGGATGGGTGAGCAGTTCTTC,CASSPAEGMGEQFF
TRBJ2-7,TRBV15,few,TRBD2,TGTGCCACCAGCAGAGACAGGGAGGGATACGAGCAGTACTTC,CATSRDREGYEQYF
TRBJ2-2,TRBV5-1,few,TRBD2,TGCGCCAGCAGCGGGTTAACTAGCGCGAACACCGGGGAGCTGTTTTTT,CASSGLTSANTGELFF
TRBJ2-1,TRBV2,few,TRBD2,TGTGCCAGCAACGGGGAGGGCAGCTACAATGAGCAGTTCTTC,CASNGEGSYNEQFF
TRBJ1-2,TRBV19,few,-,TGTGCCAGTAGTATCAGGGGAATAGATGGCTACACCTTC,CASSIRGIDGYTF
TRBJ1-2,TRBV5-1,many,-,TGCGCCAGCAGCTTTAACCAGGCGAACTATGGCTACACCTTC,CASSFNQANYGYTF
TRBJ2-5,TRBV6-1,-,-,TGTGCCAGCAGACCCCGTTGGGCCCAAGAGACCCAGTACTTC,CASRPRWAQETQYF
TRBJ2-3,TRBV20-1,-,-,TGCAGTGCTAGAGATTCGGGCACAGATACGCAGTATTTT,CSARDSGTDTQYF
TRBJ2-7,TRBV7-9,few,TRBD1,TGTGCCAGCAGCGCGCGGACAGGGGAGTACGAGCAGTACTTC,CASSARTGEYEQYF
TRBJ1-2,TRBV20-1,-,-,TGCAGTGCTGGGACGCAAAACTATGGCTACACCTTC,CSAGTQNYGYTF
TRBJ1-1,TRBV28,many,-,TGTGCCAGCACCCCACCCCGGGGGTTCACTGAAGCTTTCTTT,CASTPPRGFTEAFF
TRBJ2-2,TRBV5-1,-,TRBD2,TGCGCCAGCAGTTTGGAGTCGTCATTCCTAGCGGGAGAGGGAAACACCGGGGAGCTGTTTTTT,CASSLESSFLAGEGNTGELFF
TRBJ2-7,TRBV7-9,-,-,TGCGCCAGCAGCCAAGATTCCAGGGGAGCCTACGAGCAGTACTTC,CASSQDSRGAYEQYF
TRBJ2-5,TRBV7-9,-,-,TGTGCCAGCAGCACGAACCCAAAGGACAGCGGCTTTTTGCAGACCCAGTACTTC,CASSTNPKDSGFLQTQYF
TRBJ2-7,TRBV6-5,many,TRBD2,TGTGCCAGCAGTTACAGGCTAGCGGCGTACGAGCAGTACTTC,CASSYRLAAYEQYF
TRBJ2-7,TRBV6-5,many,-,TGTGCCAGCAGTTCGGACGAGCAGTACTTC,CASSSDEQYF
TRBJ2-2,TRBV6-2/TRBV6-3,few,-,TGTGCCAGCAGTGAACCCAGGGGGGTTGAGTCCGGGGAGCTGTTTTTT,CASSEPRGVESGELFF
TRBJ1-6,TRBV30,few,-,TGTGCCTGGAGTGCCCGGACATCCAATTCACCCCTCCACTTT,CAWSARTSNSPLHF
TRBJ1-5,TRBV6-2/TRBV6-3,many,TRBD1,TGTGCCAGCAGTTCCCAAACAGGGGACCAGCCCCAGCATTTT,CASSSQTGDQPQHF
TRBJ2-7,TRBV27,many,-,TGTGCCAGCGGAGTACCCCAACTACTCTCCTACGAGCAGTACTTC,CASGVPQLLSYEQYF
TRBJ2-2,TRBV12-3/TRBV12-4,-,-,TGTGCCAGCAGCTCGCCGACAGGCCGGGAGCTGTTTTTT,CASSSPTGRELFF
TRBJ2-7,TRBV27,-,TRBD2,TGTGCCAGCAAGTACAGAAGCGGGAGAGATTCCTACGAGCAGTACTTC,CASKYRSGRDSYEQYF
TRBJ2-3,TRBV6-2/TRBV6-3,-,-,TGTGCCAGCAGTTATACTATTGCAGATACGCAGTATTTT,CASSYTIADTQYF
TRBJ1-2,TRBV5-4,few,-,TGTGCCAGCAGCCCAGCACCGGGCTGGGACTATGGCTACACCTTC,CASSPAPGWDYGYTF
TRBJ1-2,TRBV7-9,-,-,TGTGCCAGCAGCCGGGGGGGCGGCTATGGCTACACCTTC,CASSRGGGYGYTF